The sequence of this TCR beta chain was determined in a study of blood T cell repertoires in COVID-19. At the level of the study: Spain, Italy and the United States supplied samples that represented acute and convalescent COVID-19.

The CDR3 has 15 amino acids. CDR1 SGHTA and CDR2 FQGNSA come from the germline V gene. J was trimmed by 4 bases and V by 5 bases; bases with no gene match: 6. Measured with immunoSEQ multiplex PCR; TCRdb has only the in-frame clones, and not every one. The sample gives about 200,000 clones, around nine tenths of which show up once; approximately 5.6% is in the top ten. The source of this sequence is a middle-aged man with active or convalescent COVID-19. The chain joins TRBV7-2 to TRBJ2-7; 12 bases map to TRBD1. The sequenced material came from peripheral blood. The CDR3 is CASSAGTGGVYEQYF. DNA for the CDR3: TGTGCCAGCAGCGCCGGGACAGGGGGCGTTTACGAGCAGTACTTC.